Listed here are 25 T cell receptor beta chains from one sample, sequenced in a study of tissue T cells after allogeneic stem cell transplantation. The time point denotes: mouse harvest day 7 after allogeneic transplant. Mouse grafts combined 10^7 T-cell-depleted bone marrow cells with 10^6 splenic CD5+ T cells. Profiled with immunoSEQ multiplex PCR; TCRdb holds only in-frame clones, not every one. The sample has roughly 9,700 clones, about half seen once; the top ten hold about 7.1%. Sequenced: gut tissue. The receptors were sampled from a female BALB/c mouse given C57BL/6 T cells with graft-versus-host disease after an allogeneic hematopoietic cell transplant.

This clone is judged large. Genes here carry mouse names. The CDR3 sequence: CASSGTASNERLFF. Incomplete CDR3 DNA: TGTGCCAGCAGCGGGACAGCTTCCAACGAAAGATTATTT. V gene TRBV26 combines with J gene TRBJ1-4; 7 positions match TRBD1. From the germline J gene comes the end of the CDR3, since the read stops 1 residue before it. Germline CDR1 and CDR2: KGHPV and FQNQEV (reference sequence). With 6 bases clipped from V and 1 base from J, the junction kept 2 bases outside the gene matches. The CDR3 sequence is 14 residues long.

As concerns this clone: Gene names are the mouse ones. The read comes to an end 1 residue before the CDR3 does, leaving the germline J gene to fill in the end. J is TRBJ2-7 and V is TRBV26; 7 bases fit TRBD1. J lost 6 bases, V lost 2 bases, and 1 base had no gene match. The germline V gene has CDR1 KGHPV and CDR2 FQNQEV (reference sequence). CDR3 length: 12 amino acids. The sequenced CDR3 bases are TGTGCCAGCAGTCTGGACAGGGCTGAACAGTAC. This codes for CASSLDRAEQY. The full CDR3 reads CASSLDRAEQYF.

Points on this clone: Gene labels here are mouse ones. The CDR3 extends 1 residue past the end of the read, so its final part is completed from the germline J gene. V is TRBV20 and J is TRBJ2-3; TRBD2 is a possible D gene (6 bases). CDR1 is GFQATS and CDR2 is STVNSAI in the germline V gene. V was cut by 1 base and J by 0 bases, with 8 bases left in between. The CDR3 spans 14 residues. CDR3 sequence: CGARVGGSAETLYF. The CDR3 DNA, read in part, is TGTGGTGCTAGGGTTGGGGGTAGTGCAGAAACGCTGTAT.

This clone is labeled as large. Mouse gene names and germline throughout. The observed sequence ends 1 residue before the CDR3 terminus, with the missing tail filled in from the germline J gene. The rearrangement uses TRBV2 and TRBJ2-7; TRBD2 agrees at 7 bases. The CDR3 runs to 15 residues. V was pared by 0 bases and J by 1 base, with 3 bases of the junction left unmatched. The germline V gene encodes CDR1 LGHNA and CDR2 YSYQKL. CDR3 amino acids: CASSQEGWGSYEQYF. The sequenced CDR3 bases are TGTGCCAGCAGCCAAGAGGGCTGGGGGTCCTATGAACAGTAC.

Details on this clone: The germline and genes are mouse ones. Partial CDR3 DNA: TGTGCCAGCAGTCTGAGGACTGGGAGGTATGAACAGTAC. Its protein product is CASSLRTGRYEQY. Given in full, the CDR3 is CASSLRTGRYEQYF. The chain employs TRBV26 and TRBJ2-7; TRBD2 aligns across 8 bases. The CDR3 end lies 1 residue beyond the end of the read and is filled in from the germline J gene. This CDR3 is 14 amino acids long. Germline loops: CDR1 KGHPV, CDR2 FQNQEV (reference sequence). After removal of 2 bases from V and 4 bases from J, the junction contained 4 bases not matched to a gene.

In the case of this clone: Gene names are the mouse ones. The read ends 1 residue early relative to the CDR3; the germline J gene fills the gap. The rearrangement uses TRBV12-1 and TRBJ2-3; D ambiguous. This CDR3 is 14 amino acids long. Trimming removed 0 bases at V and 0 bases at J, with 6 bases between. Germline V gives CDR1 SGHSN, CDR2 HYEKVE. The covered CDR3 bases are TGTGCCAGCTCTCTCGGCAGTAGTGCAGAAACGCTGTAT. It translates to CASSLGSSAETLY. The whole CDR3 region reads CASSLGSSAETLYF.

In its sample, this clone was seen a few times. Gene names are the mouse ones. The CDR3 end falls 1 residue outside the read, so it is completed with the germline J gene. This chain joins TRBV26 and TRBJ2-3; D not certain. The CDR3 runs to 14 residues. CDR1 is KGHPV and CDR2 is FQNQEV in the germline V gene (reference sequence). Trimming cost V 6 bases and J 0 bases, with 10 bases left between them. Partial CDR3 DNA: TGTGCCAGCAGCCGGGTTTCTAGTGCAGAAACGCTGTAT. It translates to CASSRVSSAETLY. From start to end, the CDR3 is CASSRVSSAETLYF.

By sample fraction, this clone is large. Any gene name here is a mouse gene name. The CDR3 end lies 1 residue beyond the end of the read and is filled in from the germline J gene. J is TRBJ2-7 and V is TRBV5; D is possibly TRBD2 (5 bases). V dropped 0 bases and J dropped 3 bases, with 12 bases sitting between them. Germline CDR1 LGHNA, CDR2 YNLKQL (reference sequence). The CDR3 is 15 amino acids. The DNA read from the CDR3 is TGTGCCAGCAGCCAAGAAGGCGTTGGGGTCTATGAACAGTAC. It is translated as CASSQEGVGVYEQY. The complete CDR3 sequence is CASSQEGVGVYEQYF.

This clone is labeled as medium-sized. Gene labels here are mouse ones. The sequence runs out 1 residue before the end of the CDR3; the remainder is reconstructed from the germline J gene. The chain recombines TRBV13-2 with TRBJ2-3; tentatively, D is TRBD1 (7 bases). The V end lost 2 bases, the J end lost 3 bases, and 10 bases lay between the germline ends. The CDR3 runs to 14 residues. Germline V gene sequence: CDR1 NNHNN, CDR2 SYGAGS (reference sequence). The sequenced part of the CDR3 DNA is TGTGCCAGCGGTGAGAGGGGGCGAGCAGAAACGCTGTAT. Translated: CASGERGRAETLY. The full CDR3 protein is CASGERGRAETLYF.

Remarks on this clone: Mouse gene names apply. The missing CDR3 end, 1 residue past where the read stops, is filled in from the germline J gene. The chain carries TRBV26 and TRBJ1-1; TRBD1 is a possible D gene (6 bases). CDR1 is KGHPV and CDR2 is FQNQEV in the germline V gene (reference sequence). CDR3 length: 14 amino acids. Trimming took off 7 bases at V and 1 base at J, with 13 bases between the two ends. The CDR3 protein is CASTPGQKNTEVFF. Incomplete CDR3 DNA: TGTGCCAGCACCCCGGGACAAAAAAACACAGAAGTCTTC.

This clone has a handful of counts. Mouse names are used for the genes. From the germline J gene comes the end of the CDR3, since the read stops 1 residue before it. V usage is TRBV13-1 and J usage is TRBJ2-7; D is ambiguous. This CDR3 has 13 amino acids. Germline CDR1 NSHNY, CDR2 SYGAGN. Trimming removed 2 bases at V and 0 bases at J, with 6 bases between. The sequenced CDR3 bases are TGTGCCAGCAGTGAGATAGACTCCTATGAACAGTAC. Amino acids: CASSEIDSYEQY. The full-length CDR3 reads as CASSEIDSYEQYF.

This clone has just a few counts. Each gene name is a mouse one. The read falls 1 residue short of the CDR3 end, and the missing part is taken from the germline J gene. The chain links TRBV26 to TRBJ2-7; TRBD1 or TRBD2 may be the D gene (5 bases each). Germline V CDR1 and CDR2: KGHPV, FQNQEV (reference sequence). Trimming took off 0 bases at V and 7 bases at J, with 10 bases between the two ends. CDR3 length equals 13 residues. The part of the CDR3 DNA that was read is TGTGCCAGCAGTCTGTCAGGGGCGGGGGAACAGTAC. It translates to CASSLSGAGEQY. The entire CDR3 reads CASSLSGAGEQYF.

Remarks on this clone: Mouse names are used for the genes. The read ends 1 residue early relative to the CDR3; the germline J gene fills the gap. This chain joins TRBV26 and TRBJ1-1; D ambiguous. Germline CDR1 reads KGHPV; CDR2 reads FQNQEV (reference sequence). V dropped 0 bases and J dropped 9 bases, with 5 bases sitting between them. The CDR3 contains 11 residues. CDR3 DNA (partial): TGTGCCAGCAGTCTGTCCAGTAAAGTCTTC. Its protein is CASSLSSKVF. The complete CDR3 reads CASSLSSKVFF. Full variable domain (rest looked up from reference TRBV26 and TRBJ1-1): NSKVIQTPRYLVKGQGQKAKMRCIPEKGHPVVFWYQQNKNNEFKFLINFQNQEVLQQIDMTEKRFSAECPSNSPCSLEIQSSEAGDSALYLCASSLSSKVFFGKGTRLTVV.

Regarding this clone: Gene labels here are mouse ones. Read data end 1 residue before the CDR3 end; the end is taken from the germline J gene. The chain employs TRBV12-2 and TRBJ2-3; TRBD2 matches 10 bases. J lost 3 bases, V lost 0 bases, and 2 bases had no gene match. The length of the CDR3 is 15 residues. Looked up from germline, CDR1 is SGHLS and CDR2 is HYDKME. Incomplete CDR3 DNA: TGTGCCAGCTCTCTCGAGACTGGGGGGGCAGAAACGCTGTAT. Translated: CASSLETGGAETLY. The complete CDR3 reads CASSLETGGAETLYF.

Of note for this clone: The gene names here belong to mouse. Read data end 1 residue before the CDR3 end; the end is taken from the germline J gene. This rearrangement joins TRBV15 to TRBJ2-4; unclear D gene. The CDR3 runs to 11 residues. Germline CDR1 and CDR2: SGHND and FRSKSL. V lost 8 bases and J lost 4, with 7 bases in between. CDR3 protein: CASGRENTLYF. The part of the CDR3 DNA that was read is TGTGCCAGCGGAAGGGAAAACACCTTGTAC.

As for this clone: Gene names follow the mouse nomenclature. The read ends 1 residue shy of where the CDR3 ends; the end is completed using the germline J gene. The chain has TRBV12-1 and TRBJ2-2, with 11 nucleotides matching TRBD2. CDR1 and CDR2 from the germline V gene are SGHSN and HYEKVE. The CDR3 is 17 residues long. V gave up 1 base and J gave up 4 bases; unmatched junction bases: 7. Incomplete CDR3 DNA: TGTGCCAGCTCTCTAACTGGGGGGGCGCGGGGCACCGGGCAGCTCTAC. Protein product: CASSLTGGARGTGQLY. The entire CDR3 reads CASSLTGGARGTGQLYF.

As for this clone: Germline and genes: mouse. The read finishes 1 residue shy of the CDR3 end, and the germline J gene is used to complete it. The rearrangement links TRBV16 to TRBJ1-1, with a weak D call TRBD1 (5 bases). Trimming took off 5 bases at V and 0 bases at J, with 7 bases between the two ends. The germline gives CDR1 SGHSA, CDR2 FRNQAP. The CDR3 contains 13 residues. The CDR3 sequence: CASSPTANTEVFF. Incomplete CDR3 DNA: TGTGCAAGCAGCCCGACAGCAAACACAGAAGTCTTC.

A note on this clone: Any gene name here is a mouse gene name. Sequencing ends 1 residue short of the CDR3 end; the germline J gene provides the rest. The chain couples TRBV16 to TRBJ2-5; 8 positions agree with TRBD1. Germline V gene data show CDR1 as SGHSA and CDR2 as FRNQAP. With V trimmed by 5 bases and J by 6 bases, 7 bases remained unmatched. The CDR3 length is 14 residues. The CDR3 is CASSPQGARDTQYF. CDR3 DNA (partial): TGTGCAAGCAGCCCTCAGGGGGCGCGGGACACCCAGTAC.

Concerning this clone: The gene symbols are mouse symbols. The read ends 1 residue shy of where the CDR3 ends; the end is completed using the germline J gene. The chain uses TRBV29 and TRBJ1-1, with 7 positions matching TRBD1. The V and J ends lost 6 bases and 1 base, in that order; junction bases with no gene match: 2. This CDR3 region has 13 residues. CDR1 and CDR2 from the germline V gene are MSHET and SYDVDS. The CDR3 sequence: CASRTGWNTEVFF. The CDR3 DNA, read in part, is TGTGCTAGCAGGACAGGGTGGAACACAGAAGTCTTC. Using reference TRBV29 and TRBJ1-1 for the parts outside the CDR3, the full variable domain is DMKVTQMPRYLIKRMGENVLLECGQDMSHETMYWYRQDPGLGLQLIYISYDVDSNSEGDIPKGYRVSRKKREHFSLILDSAKTNQTSVYFCASRTGWNTEVFFGKGTRLTVV.

To note about this clone: Mouse names are used for the genes. With the read ending 1 residue before the CDR3 end, the germline J gene is used to fill in that end. V is TRBV26 and J is TRBJ1-2, with D possibly matching TRBD1 (6 bases). CDR1 KGHPV and CDR2 FQNQEV come from the germline V gene (reference sequence). The germline V and J ends were trimmed by 1 base and 6 bases, with 9 bases remaining between them. The CDR3 consists of 13 residues. Incomplete CDR3 DNA: TGTGCCAGCAGTCTGTTTGGGGGCCCCGACTACACC. This codes for CASSLFGGPDYT. The entire CDR3 protein reads CASSLFGGPDYTF.

Regarding this clone: Gene names refer to mouse genes. Read data end 1 residue before the CDR3 end; the end is taken from the germline J gene. V usage is TRBV26 and J usage is TRBJ2-4; D not certain. This CDR3 is built from 13 residues. Trimming removed 6 bases from V and 0 bases from J, with 7 bases in between. The germline V gene has CDR1 KGHPV and CDR2 FQNQEV (reference sequence). The sequenced part of the CDR3 DNA is TGTGCCAGCAGCCTTGGGAGTCAAAACACCTTGTAC. This translates into CASSLGSQNTLY. The whole CDR3 sequence is CASSLGSQNTLYF.

This clone was seen a single time. Gene labels here are mouse ones. Read sequence stops 1 residue before the CDR3 end, and the germline J gene provides the missing end. This chain joins TRBV26 and TRBJ1-5; TRBD1 aligns across 8 bases. CDR3 length: 12 amino acids. V dropped 5 bases and J dropped 7; count of bases not matched to a gene: 1. CDR1 KGHPV and CDR2 FQNQEV come from the germline V gene (reference sequence). The CDR3 region is CASSNRGQAPLF. The part of the CDR3 DNA that was read is TGTGCCAGCAGTAACAGGGGGCAGGCTCCGCTT.

As to this clone: Genes here carry mouse names. The CDR3 end falls 1 residue outside the read, so it is completed with the germline J gene. The chain links TRBV29 to TRBJ2-5; either TRBD1 or TRBD2 may fit D (5 bases each). This CDR3 region has 14 residues. The germline V gene has CDR1 MSHET and CDR2 SYDVDS. Between the trimmed V and J ends, which lost 2 bases and 0 bases, there was a span of 6 bases. Here the CDR3 reads CASSLRDNQDTQYF. Incomplete CDR3 DNA: TGTGCTAGCAGTTTACGGGACAACCAAGACACCCAGTAC.

As concerns this clone: Germline and genes here are mouse. The CDR3 end falls 1 residue outside the read, so it is completed with the germline J gene. This sequence joins TRBV12-2 and TRBJ1-2; 9 nucleotides align to TRBD1. The CDR3 runs to 14 residues. With 4 bases clipped from V and 4 bases from J, the junction kept 6 bases outside the gene matches. Germline CDR1 SGHLS, CDR2 HYDKME. CDR3 DNA (partial): TGTGCCAGCTCCCTACAGGGGGCTGGCTCCGACTACACC. This sequence encodes CASSLQGAGSDYT. The whole CDR3 sequence reads CASSLQGAGSDYTF. The full variable domain, in which reference TRBV12-2 and TRBJ1-2 provide the parts outside the CDR3, is NSGVVQSPRYIIKGKGERSILKCIPISGHLSVAWYQQTQGQELKFFIQHYDKMERDKGNLPSRFSVQQFDDYHSEMNMSALELEDSAVYFCASSLQGAGSDYTFGSGTRLLVI.

This clone turned up a few times. Gene names refer to mouse genes. Read data end 1 residue before the CDR3 end; the end is taken from the germline J gene. The chain links TRBV26 to TRBJ1-6; D is possibly TRBD1 (5 bases). TRBJ1-6 is flagged as an ORF with uncertain function. The CDR3 totals 14 residues. Trimming left V 4 bases short and J 2 bases short, with 6 bases between. Germline loops: CDR1 KGHPV, CDR2 FQNQEV (reference sequence). The CDR3 sequence is CASSQDTYNSPLYF. CDR3 DNA (partial): TGTGCCAGCAGTCAGGACACCTATAATTCGCCCCTCTAC.